Below are 25 T cell receptor beta chains sequenced from a single sample in a study of cytomegalovirus exposure and HLA in healthy donors. Researchers ran the PCR with 60 Vbeta and 13 Jbeta primers. Repertoires were generated with immunoSEQ multiplex PCR, while TCRdb's copy carries only in-frame clones and drops some. The sample data list around 70,000 clones. What was sequenced was PBMCs. These receptors were obtained from a female donor in good health and CMV-seropositive.

The genes are TRBV28 and TRBJ2-7, with D uncertain. The CDR3 consists of 14 residues. Germline V gives CDR1 MDHEN, CDR2 SYDVKM. V lost 2 bases and J lost 2, with 10 bases in between. DNA for the CDR3: TGTGCCAGCAGTTTAGGGCCCCAGGCCTACGAGCAGTACTTC. This gives the protein CASSLGPQAYEQYF. Full variable domain (rest looked up from reference TRBV28 and TRBJ2-7): DVKVTQSSRYLVKRTGEKVFLECVQDMDHENMFWYRQDPGLGLRLIYFSYDVKMKEKGDIPEGYSVSREKKERFSLILESASTNQTSMYLCASSLGPQAYEQYFGPGTRLTVT.

The chain has TRBV4-1 and TRBJ2-1; 9 bases are shared with TRBD2. The V gene's germline CDR1 is MGHRA and CDR2 YSYEKL. CDR3 length: 15 amino acids. With V trimmed by 4 bases and J by 5 bases, 6 bases remained unmatched. The CDR3 protein is CASSLSPSGDNEQFF. The CDR3 DNA reads as TGCGCCAGCAGCCTATCGCCTAGCGGGGACAATGAGCAGTTCTTC.

This chain links TRBV6-1 with TRBJ2-5; D uncertain. The germline V gene encodes CDR1 MNHNS and CDR2 SASEGT. This CDR3 has 10 residues. The V gene lost 8 bases and the J gene lost 4 bases, with 5 bases spanning the gap. The CDR3 spells CASRGETQYF. CDR3 DNA sequence: TGTGCCAGCCGAGGAGAGACCCAGTACTTC.

The rearrangement links TRBV9 to TRBJ2-3; possibly TRBD1 for D (6 bases). Germline CDR1 SGDLS, CDR2 YYNGEE. This CDR3 region has 15 residues. Trimming took 3 bases from V and 0 from J, leaving 11 bases between them. CDR3 in amino acids: CASSDRDKSTDTQYF. The CDR3 DNA sequence: TGTGCCAGCAGCGACCGGGACAAGAGCACAGATACGCAGTATTTT. Together with reference TRBV9 and TRBJ2-3, the CDR3 gives the full variable domain: DSGVTQTPKHLITATGQRVTLRCSPRSGDLSVYWYQQSLDQGLQFLIQYYNGEERAKGNILERFSAQQFPDLHSELNLSSLELGDSALYFCASSDRDKSTDTQYFGPGTRLTVL.

J is TRBJ2-7 and V is TRBV18, with 9 nucleotides matching TRBD1. Per germline, CDR1 KGHSH and CDR2 LQKENI. The CDR3 contains 15 residues. J was trimmed by 5 bases and V by 5 bases; bases with no gene match: 10. The CDR3 sequence is CASSTQTGGGNEQYF. The DNA for the CDR3 is TGTGCCAGCTCAACCCAGACAGGGGGAGGAAACGAGCAGTACTTC.

V gene TRBV19 combines with J gene TRBJ2-1; 13 bases are shared with TRBD2. J was trimmed by 5 bases and V by 3 bases; bases with no gene match: 4. The CDR3 runs to 16 residues. The germline V gene has CDR1 LNHDA and CDR2 SQIVND (reference sequence). The DNA of the CDR3 is TGTGCCAGTAGTATCCGGACTAGCGGGAGTCACAATGAGCAGTTCTTC. It yields the protein CASSIRTSGSHNEQFF.

The V gene is TRBV23-1, the J gene TRBJ2-2; no definite D call. TRBV23-1 is an ORF; its function is uncertain. CDR3 length: 16 amino acids. V lost 2 bases to trimming and J lost 3 bases, with 13 bases between them. CDR3 protein: CASSQTGLRHTGELFF. Written as DNA, the CDR3 is TGCGCCAGCAGTCAAACCGGGTTAAGGCACACCGGGGAGCTGTTTTTT.

This sequence joins TRBV29-1 and TRBJ2-5, with 9 bases identical to TRBD2. The CDR3 loop spans 14 amino acids. Unmatched junction bases numbered 9, after V lost 5 bases and J lost 5 bases. Germline-derived CDR1 and CDR2 are SQVTM and ANQGSEA. CDR3 amino acids: CSVLSPAGGETQYF. CDR3 nucleotide sequence: TGCAGCGTTTTATCTCCAGCGGGAGGCGAGACCCAGTACTTC.

This chain connects TRBV6-1 to TRBJ1-5, with 9 bases identical to TRBD1. The V gene end was trimmed by 4 bases and the J gene end by 2 bases; junction bases not matched to a gene: 9. The CDR3 is made up of 17 amino acids. Germline CDR1 and CDR2: MNHNS and SASEGT. The CDR3, as DNA: TGTGCCAGCAGTGGGGGACAGGGAGCCGGTGGCAATCAGCCCCAGCATTTT. The encoded protein is CASSGGQGAGGNQPQHF.

In DNA form, the CDR3 reads TGTGCCAGCAGTTCGGGACAGGGCCCTTCGCTCTATGGCTACACCTTC. Translated, it gives CASSSGQGPSLYGYTF. V gene TRBV6-5 combines with J gene TRBJ1-2; 9 positions match TRBD1. This CDR3 is built from 16 residues. The germline V gene has CDR1 MNHEY and CDR2 SVGAGI. V trimming: 4 bases; J trimming: 4 bases; junction bases outside the gene matches: 10.

The rearrangement links TRBV5-5 to TRBJ2-3; 12 bases are shared with TRBD1. With 3 bases clipped from V and 3 bases from J, the junction kept 8 bases outside the gene matches. CDR1 is SGHKS and CDR2 is YYEKEE in the germline V gene (reference sequence). The CDR3 totals 17 residues. The CDR3 sequence: CASSWGTGGFGTDTQYF. CDR3 DNA: TGTGCCAGCAGCTGGGGGACAGGGGGCTTCGGGACAGATACGCAGTATTTT. Together with reference TRBV5-5 and TRBJ2-3, the CDR3 gives the full variable domain: DAGVTQSPTHLIKTRGQQVTLRCSPISGHKSVSWYQQVLGQGPQFIFQYYEKEERGRGNFPDRFSARQFPNYSSELNVNALLLGDSALYLCASSWGTGGFGTDTQYFGPGTRLTVL.

The chain is built from TRBV5-1 and TRBJ2-5; D is possibly TRBD2 (5 bases). Germline V gene sequence: CDR1 SGHRS, CDR2 YFSETQ. This CDR3 has 14 residues. Trimming took off 6 bases at V and 2 bases at J, with 14 bases between the two ends. The CDR3, as DNA: TGCGCCAGCACCACCTGGACTGCGCAAGAGACCCAGTACTTC. Translating gives CASTTWTAQETQYF.

The chain is built from TRBV11-2 and TRBJ1-1; D possibly corresponds to TRBD1 (6 bases). Germline values: CDR1 SGHAT, CDR2 FQNNGV. The V gene lost 3 bases and the J gene lost 3 bases, with 11 bases spanning the gap. CDR3 length: 14 amino acids. CDR3 residues: CASSFQGIDTEAFF. The CDR3, as DNA: TGTGCCAGCAGCTTCCAGGGGATTGACACTGAAGCTTTCTTT.

This chain joins TRBV19 and TRBJ2-7; no clear D gene. CDR3 length equals 15 residues. V was shortened by 5 bases and J by 3 bases, with 17 bases between the two germline ends. Germline V gene sequence: CDR1 LNHDA, CDR2 SQIVND (reference sequence). The CDR3 region is CASSPRVGTVYEQYF. CDR3 coding DNA: TGTGCCAGTAGTCCCCGGGTTGGAACGGTCTACGAGCAGTACTTC.

The chain joins TRBV4-3 to TRBJ2-2; 8 positions match TRBD1. V was pared by 0 bases and J by 7 bases, with 7 bases of the junction left unmatched. Germline V gene data show CDR1 as LGHNA and CDR2 as YSLEER. The CDR3 sequence is 16 residues long. CDR3 sequence reads: CASSQDKRQGNGELFF. DNA of the CDR3: TGCGCCAGCAGCCAAGATAAGAGACAGGGGAACGGGGAGCTGTTTTTT.

The chain recombines TRBV7-6 with TRBJ2-2, with 7 bases matching TRBD1. The germline CDR1 and CDR2 sequences are SGHVS and FNYEAQ. This CDR3 has 17 residues. Losses at the gene ends were 2 bases for V and 1 base for J; bases not matched to a gene: 7. CDR3 DNA: TGTGCCAGCAGCTTACCGAGGGGGCGAAAGAACACCGGGGAGCTGTTTTTT. This translates into CASSLPRGRKNTGELFF.

The V and J genes are TRBV6-4 and TRBJ2-1; 7 bases fit TRBD2. The CDR3 is 14 residues long. V lost 3 bases, J lost 9 bases, and 8 bases stayed unmatched. Looked up from germline, CDR1 is MRHNA and CDR2 is SNTAGT. CDR3 sequence: CASSEAGEKGEQFF. The CDR3 nucleotides are TGTGCCAGCAGTGAGGCGGGAGAAAAGGGTGAGCAGTTCTTC.

The chain couples TRBV30 to TRBJ2-3; possibly TRBD2 for D (5 bases). The V and J ends lost 2 bases and 3 bases respectively, with 12 bases between them. Per the germline V gene, CDR1 is GTSNPN and CDR2 is SVGIG (reference sequence). The CDR3 contains 14 residues. CDR3 residues: CAWSRRLKTDTQYF. Written as DNA, the CDR3 is TGTGCCTGGAGTCGCCGACTAAAAACAGATACGCAGTATTTT.

The V and J genes are TRBV5-5 and TRBJ2-1, with 8 nucleotides matching TRBD2. V trimming: 3 bases; J trimming: 6 bases; junction bases outside the gene matches: 11. The CDR3 length is 16 residues. CDR1 is SGHKS and CDR2 is YYEKEE in the germline V gene (reference sequence). The CDR3 loop is CASSSNAGLGANEQFF. For the CDR3, the DNA is TGTGCCAGCAGCTCGAATGCGGGACTAGGGGCCAATGAGCAGTTCTTC.

The chain recombines TRBV5-1 with TRBJ2-5; 9 bases fit TRBD2. From germline, CDR1 is SGHRS and CDR2 YFSETQ. Unmatched junction bases numbered 13, after V lost 6 bases and J lost 10 bases. CDR3 length: 14 residues. The CDR3 sequence: CASTASGISGGQYF. The CDR3 DNA reads TGCGCCAGCACAGCTAGCGGGATCTCAGGGGGCCAGTACTTC.

V usage is TRBV29-1 and J usage is TRBJ1-2, with D possibly TRBD1 on 5 matching bases. This CDR3 region has 12 residues. Deletions cut 3 bases from V and 5 bases from J, with 10 bases between. Germline loops: CDR1 SQVTM, CDR2 ANQGSEA. CDR3 coding DNA: TGCAGCGTTGATCAGGGCTTATATGGCTACACCTTC. Translation: CSVDQGLYGYTF.

J is TRBJ2-3 and V is TRBV12-5; TRBD2 aligns across 7 bases. The length of the CDR3 is 15 residues. J was trimmed by 1 base and V by 4 bases; bases with no gene match: 5. In germline, CDR1 is LGHNT, CDR2 FRNRAP. CDR3 nucleotide sequence: TGTGCTAGTGGTTGGGGGGGGAGTGGCACAGATACGCAGTATTTT. It codes for CASGWGGSGTDTQYF.

The rearrangement uses TRBV5-3 and TRBJ2-7; 7 bases fit TRBD2. TRBV5-3 is an ORF for which the function is uncertain. V shed 4 bases and J 2 bases; nucleotides not matched to a gene: 15. This CDR3 contains 17 residues. The CDR3 nucleotides read TGTGCCAGAAGCCGCCCCGGGGGGATGGGAGGACCCTACGAGCAGTACTTC. Protein product: CARSRPGGMGGPYEQYF.

The genes are TRBV5-6 and TRBJ1-5; D might be TRBD1 (5 bases). Germline V lookup: CDR1 SGHDT, CDR2 YYEEEE. V was cut by 2 bases and J by 7 bases, with 7 bases left in between. This CDR3 contains 12 residues. This CDR3 reads CASSLRGQPQHF. Written as DNA, the CDR3 is TGTGCCAGCAGCTTAAGGGGCCAGCCCCAGCATTTT.

This rearrangement joins TRBV28 to TRBJ2-7; tentatively, D is TRBD1 (6 bases). Germline V gene lookup returns CDR1 MDHEN and CDR2 SYDVKM. Between the trimmed V and J ends, which lost 7 bases and 7 bases, there was a span of 17 bases. The CDR3 length is 13 residues. This CDR3 reads CASTGTPDGEQYF. DNA of the CDR3: TGTGCCAGCACCGGGACACCCGACGGAGAGCAGTACTTC.